This T cell receptor (beta chain) was recovered during a study of blood T cells in healthy people across ages. A second PCR of roughly 7 to 11 cycles used a sample-barcoded 5' primer and a J-beta primer mix. A single record per CDR3 protein comes from TCRdb applying MiXCR to the 5' RACE reads. This table holds about 320,000 distinct CDR3 sequences, 27% found once. Whole-study results and caveats: Investigators treated diversity estimates from one million T cells as underestimates. It was the long-lived donors that had more naive CD4+ cells and higher diversity than aged donors.

Investigators took approximately 10 milliliters of peripheral blood from every donor. With regard to this clonotype: What it binds is unknown.

The clonotype was recovered from a woman between 70 and 85 years old in good health. Material for sequencing was blood.

The CDR3 DNA reads TGCAGTGCTTGGACGGCGAACTATGGCTACACCTTC. Its translation: CSAWTANYGYTF. This rearrangement joins TRBV20-1 to TRBJ1-2; D gene ambiguous. Germline-derived CDR1 and CDR2 are DFQATT and SNEGSKA (reference sequence). The CDR3 runs to 12 residues. Trimming pared 5 bases from V and 2 bases from J, leaving 9 bases between.